The following is a TCR beta chain sequence with its context. CDR1 is SGHTA, CDR2 FQGNSA, per germline. After removal of 4 bases from V and 6 bases from J, the junction contained 18 bases not matched to a gene. This CDR3 contains 18 residues. Profiled with immunoSEQ multiplex PCR; TCRdb holds only in-frame clones, not every one. The sample has roughly 430,000 clones; over 75% are singletons. The data belong to a study of blood T cell repertoires in COVID-19. Study-wide background: PBMCs, B-cell-depleted T cells, or T cells provided the cDNA or gDNA that made up the material.

Participants spanned ages about 18 to 100 years and resided in 20 to 30 US areas. Cohort assignment relied on participant-reported clinical history. This sequence was found in a woman aged 40 to 50 with acute COVID-19. The sequencing input was PBMCs or T cells enriched from blood (not recorded which). This chain connects TRBV7-2 to TRBJ2-3, with 8 bases fitting TRBD2. The CDR3 reads CASSYLAVGGGLTDTQYF. DNA for the CDR3: TGTGCCAGCAGCTATTTGGCGGTAGGCGGGGGGTTGACGGATACGCAGTATTTT.